These 15 T cell receptor beta chains originate from one sample sequenced in a study of cytomegalovirus exposure and HLA in healthy donors. The PCR was carried out with 60 Vbeta primers and 13 Jbeta primers. The method was immunoSEQ multiplex PCR; TCRdb's version includes in-frame clones alone and lacks a portion of them. The sample lists approximately 100,000 clones; around 80% were seen once. Sample: PBMCs. The receptors were gathered from a woman under 30 in good health and CMV-seropositive.

This clone was recorded once. The CDR3: CASSEGDRGLYEQYF. In nucleotides, the CDR3 is TGTGCCAGCAGTGAAGGAGACAGGGGGCTATACGAGCAGTACTTC. The chain is built from TRBV2 and TRBJ2-7; 10 nucleotides line up with TRBD1. CDR1 and CDR2 from the germline V gene are SNHLY and FYNNEI. The CDR3 is 15 amino acids. V dropped 1 base and J dropped 4; count of bases not matched to a gene: 4.

The V and J genes are TRBV28 and TRBJ1-2, with D possibly being TRBD1 (5 bases). The V and J ends lost 3 bases and 8 bases respectively, with 16 bases between them. Germline loops: CDR1 MDHEN, CDR2 SYDVKM. CDR3 size: 14 residues. CDR3 protein: CASSLVGALGGYTF. CDR3 in DNA: TGTGCCAGCAGTTTGGTAGGGGCGTTGGGGGGCTACACCTTC.

V is TRBV21-1 and J is TRBJ2-1; the D call in the table, TRBD2, was not verified against the DNA. TRBV21-1 is listed as a pseudogene. The CDR3 covers 16 residues. The CDR3 sequence: CASSRLRGGQRHEQFF. For the CDR3, the DNA is TGTGCCAGCAGCAGGCTGCGGGGGGGCCAGCGCCATGAGCAGTTCTTC.

V gene TRBV7-7 combines with J gene TRBJ2-2, with 12 bases that match TRBD2. The CDR3 totals 15 residues. The junction had 4 bases not matched to a gene; V was cut back by 5 bases and J by 6 bases. The germline gives CDR1 SSHAT, CDR2 FNYEAQ (reference sequence). The CDR3 nucleotides read TGTGCCAGCAGCCTTCCTAGCGGGGGGGCCGGGGAGCTGTTTTTT. Its translation is CASSLPSGGAGELFF.

V and J are TRBV18 and TRBJ1-6; possibly TRBD1 for D (6 bases). Deletions cut 3 bases from V and 9 bases from J, with 18 bases between. Germline V gene lookup returns CDR1 KGHSH and CDR2 LQKENI. The CDR3 runs 16 residues. The CDR3 DNA sequence: TGTGCCAGCTCACCCGCCTCCGGGACAATTCCTTCACCCCTCCACTTT. Protein: CASSPASGTIPSPLHF.

Points on this clone: The junction and the germline gene differ at one end; a read error may be behind it. The chain employs TRBV27 and TRBJ2-7, with D unresolved. From germline, CDR1 is MNHEY and CDR2 SMNVEV (reference sequence). There are 13 residues in the CDR3. The CDR3, as DNA: TGTGCCAGCGGTTTAGTGGGCAGCCAAAGGCAGTACTTC. This gives the protein CASGLVGSQRQYF.

The chain combines TRBV5-1 with TRBJ1-1; weak D call: TRBD1 (5 bases). This CDR3 region has 14 residues. Germline assignment: CDR1 SGHRS and CDR2 YFSETQ. The V end was cut by 4 bases, the J end by 2 bases, with 12 bases between. CDR3 in amino acids: CASSRRQINTEAFF. Here the CDR3 DNA reads TGCGCCAGCAGCCGTAGACAGATAAACACTGAAGCTTTCTTT.

This clone was seen more than once but under ten times. The V gene is TRBV9, the J gene TRBJ2-1; TRBD1 aligns across 9 bases. This CDR3 has 12 amino acids. Germline values: CDR1 SGDLS, CDR2 YYNGEE. The V gene end was trimmed by 2 bases and the J gene end by 12 bases; junction bases not matched to a gene: 3. The DNA of the CDR3 is TGTGCCAGCAGCGTGGGACAGGGATGGCAGTTCTTC. This translates into CASSVGQGWQFF. Combining the CDR3 with reference TRBV9 and TRBJ2-1 gives the whole variable domain DSGVTQTPKHLITATGQRVTLRCSPRSGDLSVYWYQQSLDQGLQFLIQYYNGEERAKGNILERFSAQQFPDLHSELNLSSLELGDSALYFCASSVGQGWQFFGPGTRLTVL.

The chain joins TRBV9 to TRBJ2-3, with D tentatively TRBD2 (6 bases). V dropped 2 bases and J dropped 6 bases, with 7 bases sitting between them. This CDR3 is 12 amino acids long. Germline CDR1 SGDLS, CDR2 YYNGEE. The CDR3 is CASSVEGDTQYF. CDR3 DNA: TGTGCCAGCAGCGTGGAGGGGGATACGCAGTATTTT.

This chain joins TRBV5-4 and TRBJ1-3; D is ambiguous. Looked up from germline, CDR1 is SGHNT and CDR2 is YYREEE (reference sequence). The germline V and J ends were trimmed by 0 bases and 2 bases, with 6 bases remaining between them. There are 14 residues in the CDR3. The CDR3 is CASSLEQTGNTIYF. The CDR3 DNA reads TGTGCCAGCAGCTTGGAACAGACTGGAAACACCATATATTTT.

The chain carries TRBV6-1 and TRBJ2-4, with 11 bases aligning to TRBD1. With 6 bases clipped from V and 9 bases from J, the junction kept 4 bases outside the gene matches. Germline assignment: CDR1 MNHNS and CDR2 SASEGT. The CDR3 is 13 amino acids. The CDR3 DNA is TGTGCCAGCAGCGCCGGGACAGGGGGCATTCAGTACTTC. Amino acid sequence: CASSAGTGGIQYF.

This clone was counted only a few times. The chain recombines TRBV4-1 with TRBJ1-2; 9 positions match TRBD1. This CDR3 contains 15 residues. V shed 0 bases, J shed 4 bases, and the junction held 3 bases outside the gene matches. Germline V gene lookup returns CDR1 MGHRA and CDR2 YSYEKL. CDR3 residues: CASSQEGQGGYGYTF. The CDR3 DNA reads as TGCGCCAGCAGCCAAGAGGGACAGGGTGGCTATGGCTACACCTTC.

In this sample, this clone turned up a few times. This chain's CDR3 is CASSYGQGAQGNTIYF. The CDR3 DNA sequence: TGTGCCAGCAGTTACGGACAGGGGGCGCAGGGAAACACCATATATTTT. V gene TRBV6-6 combines with J gene TRBJ1-3; 11 bases align to TRBD1. There are 16 residues in the CDR3. J lost 4 bases, V lost 2 bases, and 4 bases had no gene match. Germline values: CDR1 MNHNY, CDR2 SVGAGI (reference sequence).

The chain is built from TRBV9 and TRBJ2-7; the D gene is possibly TRBD2 (6 bases). Germline assignment: CDR1 SGDLS and CDR2 YYNGEE. The CDR3 extends over 16 amino acids. V was trimmed by 3 bases and J by 3 bases, leaving 19 bases between them. The CDR3 region is CASSEGLSQGLYEQYF. The CDR3, as DNA: TGTGCCAGCAGCGAGGGACTTTCTCAGGGACTCTACGAGCAGTACTTC.

The chain recombines TRBV7-9 with TRBJ1-1; D remains ambiguous. Trimming cost V 2 bases and J 4 bases, with 5 bases left between them. Per the germline V gene, CDR1 is SEHNR and CDR2 is FQNEAQ (reference sequence). CDR3 length equals 12 residues. The CDR3 nucleotides read TGTGCCAGCAGCTTACGGAGCACTGAAGCTTTCTTT. The encoded protein is CASSLRSTEAFF.